This T cell receptor beta chain was identified in a study of CD8+ T cells in alopecia areata. Findings and limits, study-wide: In scalp, tofacitinib significantly decreased clonality and expanded CD8+ clones among the top 100.

With V trimmed by 5 bases and J by 10 bases, 7 bases remained unmatched. The CDR3 length is 15 residues. The germline V gene has CDR1 SGHTA and CDR2 FQGNSA. Extracted from the samples, RNA was reverse transcribed into cDNA to serve as the sequencing template. This table comes from immunoSEQ multiplex PCR, and its TCRdb copy is limited to in-frame clones, with some not included. The sample lists around 110,000 clones; over 80% were seen once. Concerning this clone itself: The antigen is not known.

Treatment given: oral pan-JAK inhibitor, 5-10 mg twice daily. The investigators collected lesional scalp punch biopsies and peripheral blood from alopecia areata patients. The rearrangement uses TRBV7-2 and TRBJ2-1, with TRBD2 identical over 14 bases. The material sequenced was CD8+ T cells sorted from blood, taken at week 24, from a patient treated with tofacitinib. This TCR came from a human donor with alopecia areata. The CDR3 nucleotides are TGTGCCAGCAGCCTGACTAGCGGGGGGGCCAGAGAGCAGTTCTTC. Its protein is CASSLTSGGAREQFF. Using reference TRBV7-2 and TRBJ2-1 for the parts outside the CDR3, the full variable domain is GAGVSQSPSNKVTEKGKDVELRCDPISGHTALYWYRQSLGQGLEFLIYFQGNSAPDKSGLPSDRFSAERTGGSVSTLTIQRTQQEDSAVYLCASSLTSGGAREQFFGPGTRLTVL.